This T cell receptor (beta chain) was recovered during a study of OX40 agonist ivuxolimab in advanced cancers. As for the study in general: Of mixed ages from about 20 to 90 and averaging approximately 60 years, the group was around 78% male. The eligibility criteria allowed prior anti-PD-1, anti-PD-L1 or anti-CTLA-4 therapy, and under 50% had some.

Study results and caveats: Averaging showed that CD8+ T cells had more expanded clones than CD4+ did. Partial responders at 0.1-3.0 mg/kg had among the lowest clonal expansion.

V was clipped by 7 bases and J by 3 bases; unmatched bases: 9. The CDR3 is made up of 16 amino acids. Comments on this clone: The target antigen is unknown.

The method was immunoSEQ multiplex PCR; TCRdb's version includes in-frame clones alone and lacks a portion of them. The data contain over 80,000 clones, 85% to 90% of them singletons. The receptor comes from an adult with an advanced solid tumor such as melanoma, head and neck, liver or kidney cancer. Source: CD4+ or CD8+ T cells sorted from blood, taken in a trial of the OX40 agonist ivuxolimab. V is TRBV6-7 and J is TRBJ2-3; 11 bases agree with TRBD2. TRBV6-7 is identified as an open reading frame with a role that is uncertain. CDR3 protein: CASTSDSGGATDTQYF. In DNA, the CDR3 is TGTGCCAGCACCTCCGATAGCGGGGGGGCGACAGATACGCAGTATTTT.